A single sample is the source of the 23 T cell receptor beta chains below, sequenced in a study of blood T cell repertoires in COVID-19. Some clones are missing from TCRdb's copy, which holds only in-frame ones; the method was immunoSEQ multiplex PCR. Seen here are some 300,000 clones, about nine tenths observed once, and the top ten hold around 2.1%. The sample consisted of peripheral blood. Every receptor here comes from a man aged 18 to 30 with active or convalescent COVID-19.

This chain links TRBV7-9 with TRBJ2-3; 8 nucleotides match TRBD1. The CDR3 covers 15 residues. V lost 5 bases to trimming and J lost 4 bases; unmatched junction nucleotides: 8. The germline V gene has CDR1 SEHNR and CDR2 FQNEAQ (reference sequence). CDR3 bases: TGTGCCAGCAGCCTCCGGGACAGGTCTCCAGATACGCAGTATTTT. It yields the protein CASSLRDRSPDTQYF.

Here the CDR3 reads CASSLMLAGQYF. The DNA of the CDR3 is TGTGCCAGCAGCTTAATGCTAGCGGGACAGTACTTC. This chain joins TRBV11-2 and TRBJ2-7; the match to TRBD2 covers 9 bases. Germline values: CDR1 SGHAT, CDR2 FQNNGV. V trimming: 2 bases; J trimming: 10 bases; junction bases outside the gene matches: 3. CDR3 length: 12 residues. Full variable domain (outside the CDR3, taken from reference TRBV11-2 and TRBJ2-7): EAGVAQSPRYKIIEKRQSVAFWCNPISGHATLYWYQQILGQGPKLLIQFQNNGVVDDSQLPKDRFSAERLKGVDSTLKIQPAKLEDSAVYLCASSLMLAGQYFGPGTRLTVT.

The rearrangement links TRBV27 to TRBJ2-7, with TRBD2 matching 14 bases. J was trimmed by 4 bases and V by 4 bases; bases with no gene match: 9. Germline V gives CDR1 MNHEY, CDR2 SMNVEV (reference sequence). This CDR3 spans 17 amino acids. DNA of the CDR3: TGTGCCAGCAGTTCACGAAGACTAGCGGGGGGGCGGTACGAGCAGTACTTC. Translation: CASSSRRLAGGRYEQYF.

This clone has only a few counts. V usage is TRBV7-2 and J usage is TRBJ2-3, with 7 positions matching TRBD1. This CDR3 is built from 16 residues. From germline, CDR1 is SGHTA and CDR2 FQGNSA. V lost 5 bases to trimming and J lost 0 bases; unmatched junction nucleotides: 8. CDR3 amino acids: CASSRGRGQSTDTQYF. DNA for the CDR3: TGTGCCAGCAGCAGAGGAAGGGGACAGAGCACAGATACGCAGTATTTT.

This chain joins TRBV29-1 and TRBJ2-1, with 7 bases that match TRBD1. Losses at the gene ends were 4 bases for V and 11 bases for J; bases not matched to a gene: 5. Germline V gene data show CDR1 as SQVTM and CDR2 as ANQGSEA. CDR3 length equals 11 residues. CDR3 sequence reads: CSVAEGQQQFF. CDR3 DNA: TGCAGCGTTGCCGAGGGACAGCAGCAGTTCTTC.

The chain carries TRBV7-9 and TRBJ1-2; D remains ambiguous. V lost 7 bases and J 7 bases, leaving 10 bases between the germline ends. The CDR3 is made up of 11 amino acids. CDR1 is SEHNR and CDR2 is FQNEAQ in the germline V gene (reference sequence). In nucleotides, the CDR3 is TGTGCCAGCACCGTCCCGGGTGGCTACACCTTC. This gives the protein CASTVPGGYTF.

The gene calls are TRBV6-5 and TRBJ2-1, with D possibly being TRBD1 (5 bases). The ends were cut back, 2 bases at V and 8 bases at J, with 13 bases in the middle. The germline gives CDR1 MNHEY, CDR2 SVGAGI. This CDR3 has 14 amino acids. The CDR3 region has the DNA TGTGCCAGCAGTTACCCAGGGTCTCGGGATGAGCAGTTCTTC. Protein sequence: CASSYPGSRDEQFF.

This clone showed up just once. The V gene is TRBV15, the J gene TRBJ2-3; TRBD1 is a possible D gene (6 bases). Germline V CDR1 and CDR2: LNHNV, YYDKDF (reference sequence). V was pared by 3 bases and J by 6 bases, with 25 bases between. The CDR3 has 18 amino acids. CDR3 nucleotides: TGTGCCACCAGCAGGTCACCACAGACAGGTCCTGGGGGTGATACGCAGTATTTT. Its translation: CATSRSPQTGPGGDTQYF.

The chain combines TRBV6-2 or TRBV6-3 with TRBJ2-3, with TRBD2 as a possible D gene (6 bases). V lost 2 bases to trimming and J lost 4 bases, with 16 bases between them. Germline V lookup: CDR1 MNHEY, CDR2 SVGEGT. The CDR3 is 16 residues long. CDR3 nucleotides: TGTGCCAGCAGTTACGGGCTAGCAGGGAGGTCAGATACGCAGTATTTT. This sequence encodes CASSYGLAGRSDTQYF.

V usage is TRBV28 and J usage is TRBJ1-5; 10 nucleotides line up with TRBD1. The junction had 8 bases not matched to a gene; V was cut back by 6 bases and J by 9 bases. Germline CDR1 reads MDHEN; CDR2 reads SYDVKM. The CDR3 runs to 14 residues. In DNA form, the CDR3 reads TGTGCCAGCAGCTCCGGGACAGGGGTTGCGCCCCAGCATTTT. It encodes CASSSGTGVAPQHF. Filled out from reference TRBV28 and TRBJ1-5, the complete variable domain reads DVKVTQSSRYLVKRTGEKVFLECVQDMDHENMFWYRQDPGLGLRLIYFSYDVKMKEKGDIPEGYSVSREKKERFSLILESASTNQTSMYLCASSSGTGVAPQHFGDGTRLSIL.

This chain connects TRBV5-5 to TRBJ1-3; the match to TRBD1 covers 8 bases. The J segment lost 2 bases and the V segment lost 2 bases, leaving 6 bases of the junction unmatched. Germline CDR1 is SGHKS and CDR2 is YYEKEE (reference sequence). The CDR3 is made up of 16 amino acids. CDR3 nucleotides: TGTGCCAGCAGCTTTGGACAGGGTTCCCCTGGAAACACCATATATTTT. Amino acids: CASSFGQGSPGNTIYF.

The chain uses TRBV4-1 and TRBJ1-5; no firm D call. From germline, CDR1 is MGHRA and CDR2 YSYEKL. The V and J ends lost 0 bases and 5 bases respectively, with 8 bases between them. This CDR3 contains 14 residues. The CDR3 DNA reads as TGCGCCAGCAGCCAAGAGACACTAGATCAGCCCCAGCATTTT. Encoded protein: CASSQETLDQPQHF.

J is TRBJ2-3 and V is TRBV11-2; 11 bases are shared with TRBD2. J lost 0 bases, V lost 0 bases, and 8 bases had no gene match. CDR3 length: 19 residues. CDR1 and CDR2 from the germline V gene are SGHAT and FQNNGV. DNA for the CDR3: TGTGCCAGCAGCTTAGATAGACTAGCGGGGCTGACTAGCACAGATACGCAGTATTTT. Its protein is CASSLDRLAGLTSTDTQYF. Full variable domain (rest looked up from reference TRBV11-2 and TRBJ2-3): EAGVAQSPRYKIIEKRQSVAFWCNPISGHATLYWYQQILGQGPKLLIQFQNNGVVDDSQLPKDRFSAERLKGVDSTLKIQPAKLEDSAVYLCASSLDRLAGLTSTDTQYFGPGTRLTVL.

The J gene is TRBJ1-2, the V gene TRBV11-2; D not resolved. Trimming took 1 base from V and 7 from J, leaving 13 bases between them. The CDR3 is 14 amino acids. In germline, CDR1 is SGHAT, CDR2 FQNNGV. The CDR3 DNA reads as TGTGCCAGCAGCTTAGCTTGGACTGACGGTGGCTACACCTTC. It is translated as CASSLAWTDGGYTF.

The chain uses TRBV19 and TRBJ2-1; TRBD2 matches 8 bases. The V and J ends lost 5 bases and 2 bases, in that order; junction bases with no gene match: 5. Looked up from germline, CDR1 is LNHDA and CDR2 is SQIVND (reference sequence). CDR3 length equals 15 residues. CDR3 amino acids: CASSSRGGTYNEQFF. CDR3 coding DNA: TGTGCCAGTAGTTCTCGGGGGGGAACCTACAATGAGCAGTTCTTC.

The rearrangement links TRBV5-6 to TRBJ1-5; weak D call: TRBD1 (5 bases). Looked up from germline, CDR1 is SGHDT and CDR2 is YYEEEE. There are 16 residues in the CDR3. With 4 bases removed from V and 2 bases from J, the gap between germline ends came to 16 bases. The CDR3 region is CASSENVGGGNQPQHF. The CDR3 nucleotides read TGTGCCAGCAGCGAAAACGTCGGGGGAGGCAATCAGCCCCAGCATTTT.

The rearrangement uses TRBV7-3 and TRBJ2-7; 7 nucleotides agree with TRBD2. Germline CDR1 is SGHTA and CDR2 is FQGTGA. This CDR3 spans 15 amino acids. J was trimmed by 6 bases and V by 4 bases; bases with no gene match: 12. The CDR3 region is CASSSGPRGSTEQYF. DNA for the CDR3: TGTGCCAGCAGCTCCGGCCCCCGCGGGAGCACCGAGCAGTACTTC.

This rearrangement joins TRBV5-8 to TRBJ1-5; D is perhaps TRBD1 (5 bases). CDR3 length: 14 residues. V was pared by 5 bases and J by 7 bases, with 16 bases between. The germline V gene has CDR1 SGHTS and CDR2 YDEGEE. CDR3 loop: CASRNPGSGQPQHF. In DNA, the CDR3 is TGTGCCAGCAGAAACCCAGGGTCGGGCCAGCCCCAGCATTTT.

The V call is TRBV9, the J call TRBJ2-7, with TRBD1 matching 8 bases. The CDR3 length is 14 residues. J gave up 2 bases and V 0 bases, and 1 base lay outside the gene matches. Germline CDR1 is SGDLS and CDR2 is YYNGEE. The CDR3 coding sequence is TGTGCCAGCAGCGTAGACAGGGGGGCCTACGAGCAGTACTTC. Its protein product is CASSVDRGAYEQYF.

The V and J genes are TRBV9 and TRBJ2-1; TRBD2 agrees at 9 bases. V shed 3 bases, J shed 6 bases, and the junction held 1 base outside the gene matches. Germline CDR1 reads SGDLS; CDR2 reads YYNGEE. The CDR3 length is 13 residues. The CDR3 loop reads CASSAGLANEQFF. In DNA form, the CDR3 reads TGTGCCAGCAGCGCGGGACTAGCCAATGAGCAGTTCTTC.

J is TRBJ1-2 and V is TRBV6-2 or TRBV6-3; TRBD1 might be the D (6 bases). V dropped 5 bases and J dropped 2 bases, with 9 bases sitting between them. CDR1 and CDR2 (germline): MNHEY, SVGEGT. The length of the CDR3 is 13 residues. The CDR3 coding sequence is TGTGCCAGCAGTGACACAGGGAACTATGGCTACACCTTC. Its protein product is CASSDTGNYGYTF.

The chain links TRBV15 to TRBJ1-6, with TRBD1 as a possible D gene (5 bases). CDR1 and CDR2 (germline): LNHNV, YYDKDF (reference sequence). The CDR3 covers 18 residues. V was cut by 0 bases and J by 7 bases, with 19 bases left in between. In DNA, the CDR3 is TGTGCCACCAGCAGAGACCTCCCGCAGGGAAGTGTGAATTCACCCCTCCACTTT. Translated: CATSRDLPQGSVNSPLHF. Using reference TRBV15 and TRBJ1-6 for the parts outside the CDR3, the full variable domain is DAMVIQNPRYQVTQFGKPVTLSCSQTLNHNVMYWYQQKSSQAPKLLFHYYDKDFNNEADTPDNFQSRRPNTSFCFLDIRSPGLGDTAMYLCATSRDLPQGSVNSPLHFGNGTRLTVT.

The V gene is TRBV7-2, the J gene TRBJ2-7; 7 nucleotides align to TRBD1. This CDR3 comprises 15 residues. The junction had 11 bases not matched to a gene; V was cut back by 3 bases and J by 6 bases. Germline V gene lookup returns CDR1 SGHTA and CDR2 FQGNSA. CDR3 DNA: TGTGCCAGCAGCTTGGATACAGGGGTTATCCGCGAGCAGTACTTC. Protein sequence: CASSLDTGVIREQYF.